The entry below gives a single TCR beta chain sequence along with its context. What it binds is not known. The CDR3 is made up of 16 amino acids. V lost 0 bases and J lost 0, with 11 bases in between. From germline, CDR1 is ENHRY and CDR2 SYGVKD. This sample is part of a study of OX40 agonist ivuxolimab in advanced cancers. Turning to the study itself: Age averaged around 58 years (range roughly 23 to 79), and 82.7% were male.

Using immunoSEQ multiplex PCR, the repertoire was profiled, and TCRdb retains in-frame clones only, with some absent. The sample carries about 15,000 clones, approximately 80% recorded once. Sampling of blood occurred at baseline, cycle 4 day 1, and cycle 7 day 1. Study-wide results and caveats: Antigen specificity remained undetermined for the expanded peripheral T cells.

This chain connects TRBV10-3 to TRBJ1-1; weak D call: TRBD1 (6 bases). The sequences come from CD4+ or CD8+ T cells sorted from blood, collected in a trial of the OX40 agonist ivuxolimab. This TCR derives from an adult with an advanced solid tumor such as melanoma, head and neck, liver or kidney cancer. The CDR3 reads CAISESSGGLNTEAFF. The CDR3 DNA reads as TGTGCCATCAGTGAGTCAAGCGGGGGCCTGAACACTGAAGCTTTCTTT.